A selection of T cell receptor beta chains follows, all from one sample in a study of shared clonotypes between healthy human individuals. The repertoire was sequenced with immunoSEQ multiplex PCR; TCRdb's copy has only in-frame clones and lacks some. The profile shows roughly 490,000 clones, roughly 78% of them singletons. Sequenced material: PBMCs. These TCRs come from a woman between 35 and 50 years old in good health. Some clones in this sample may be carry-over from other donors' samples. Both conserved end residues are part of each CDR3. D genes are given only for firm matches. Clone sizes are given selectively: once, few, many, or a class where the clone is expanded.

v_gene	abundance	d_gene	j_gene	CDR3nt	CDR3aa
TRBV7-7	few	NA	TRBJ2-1	TGTGCTAGCAGCTTGATGGACTCCGTTGAGCAGTTCTTC	CASSLMDSVEQFF
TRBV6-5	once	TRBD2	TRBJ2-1	TGTGCCAGCAGTGCCTGGGAGGGCCGAAATGAGCAGTTCTTC	CASSAWEGRNEQFF
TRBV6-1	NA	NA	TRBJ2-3	TGTGCCAGCAAGGGACCTCGCCCCAGCACAGATACGCAGTATTTT	CASKGPRPSTDTQYF
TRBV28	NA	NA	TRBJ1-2	TGTGCCAGCATCGGTGGATTCTATGGCTACACCTTC	CASIGGFYGYTF
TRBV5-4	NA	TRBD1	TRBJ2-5	TGTGCCAGCAGCTCGGGACAGGGTAACCAAGAGACCCAGTACTTC	CASSSGQGNQETQYF
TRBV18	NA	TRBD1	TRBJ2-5	TGTGCCAGCTCGCCACGTGACAGGGGGCTTTCGGAGACCCAGTACTTC	CASSPRDRGLSETQYF
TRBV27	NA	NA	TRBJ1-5	TGTGCCAGCAGTTTATTGGGGAGGGATCAGCCCCAGCATTTT	CASSLLGRDQPQHF
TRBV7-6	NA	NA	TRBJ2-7	TGTGCCAGCAGCTTAGCGTACGAGGGGAGTTTGCGCGAGCAGTACTTC	CASSLAYEGSLREQYF
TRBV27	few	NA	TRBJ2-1	TGTGCCAGCAGCCCGCCCGGGGGTGAGCAGTTCTTC	CASSPPGGEQFF
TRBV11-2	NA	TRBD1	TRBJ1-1	TGTGCCAGCAGCTTAGTCTTCGGGACAGGGCAAACTGAAGCTTTCTTT	CASSLVFGTGQTEAFF
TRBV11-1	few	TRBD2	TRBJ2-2	TGTGCCAGCAGCTCTACCGGGACTAGCGGAGTCATCGGGGAGCTGTTTTTT	CASSSTGTSGVIGELFF
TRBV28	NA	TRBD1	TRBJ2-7	TGTGCCAGCAGTTTATTGGACAGGGCCTACGAGCAGTACTTC	CASSLLDRAYEQYF
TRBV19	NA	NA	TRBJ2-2	TGTGCCACAGAGAATCTAGAGACGAACACCGGGGAGCTGTTTTTT	CATENLETNTGELFF
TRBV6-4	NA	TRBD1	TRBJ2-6	TGTGCCAGCAGGGGACAGGGAAACTCTGGGGCCAACGTCCTGACTTTC	CASRGQGNSGANVLTF
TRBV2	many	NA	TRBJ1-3	TGTGCCAGCAAACAGTCTCGGAGCTCTGGAAACACCATATATTTT	CASKQSRSSGNTIYF
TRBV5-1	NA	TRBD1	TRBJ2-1	TGCGCCAGCAGCACGCCTCTGACAGGGGGTTCCTACAATGAGCAGTTCTTC	CASSTPLTGGSYNEQFF
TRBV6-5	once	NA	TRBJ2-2	TGTGCCAGCAGTTACGGCTCCACCGGGGAGCTGTTTTTT	CASSYGSTGELFF
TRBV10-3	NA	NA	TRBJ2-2	TGTGCCATCAGTGACCTCCTGGGGGGTTTTACCGGGGAGCTGTTTTTT	CAISDLLGGFTGELFF
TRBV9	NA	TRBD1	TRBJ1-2	TGTGCCAGCAGCGCCCGGACAGGGCCAAACTATGGCTACACCTTC	CASSARTGPNYGYTF
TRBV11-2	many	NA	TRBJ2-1	TGTGCCAGCAGCTTAACGCCTCTCAATGAGCAGTTCTTC	CASSLTPLNEQFF
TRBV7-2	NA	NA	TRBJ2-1	TGTGCCAGCAGCTTAGCGATCACGGCAGGGGTGAGCAATGAGCAGTTCTTC	CASSLAITAGVSNEQFF
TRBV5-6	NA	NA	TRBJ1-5	TGTGCCAGCAGCTACGGGACGGCTAGCAATCAGCCCCAGCATTTT	CASSYGTASNQPQHF
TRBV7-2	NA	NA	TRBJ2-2	TGTGCCAGCAGCTTAGCGCGGCAGTCGGAGCTGTTTTTT	CASSLARQSELFF
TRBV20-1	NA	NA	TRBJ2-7	TGCAGTGCTACCCGAAGCGAGCAGTACTTC	CSATRSEQYF
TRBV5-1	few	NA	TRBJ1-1	TGCGCCAGCAGCTTGGCCGGCGAGGGATCAGCTTTCTTT	CASSLAGEGSAFF
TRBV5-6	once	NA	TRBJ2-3	TGTGCCAGCAGCTCCGGGGCCAGATACACAGATACGCAGTATTTT	CASSSGARYTDTQYF
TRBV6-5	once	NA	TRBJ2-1	TGTGCCAGCAGCAAAAGACAGAGCTCCTACAATGAGCAGTTCTTC	CASSKRQSSYNEQFF
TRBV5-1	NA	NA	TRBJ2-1	TGCGCCAGCAGCTTGTTCGGAGCGGAGCAGTTCTTC	CASSLFGAEQFF
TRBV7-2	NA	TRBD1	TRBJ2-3	TGTGCCAGCAGCCTACGACAGGGGGCGAGCACGGGTTTT	CASSLRQGASTGF
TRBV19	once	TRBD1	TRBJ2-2	TGTGCCAGTAGCCACATTAGACAGGGTGCCGGGGAGCTGTTTTTT	CASSHIRQGAGELFF
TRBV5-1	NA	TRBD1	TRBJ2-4	TGCGCCAGCAGCTTGCCTCGGACAGGGGGCGTCTGGTCCAAAAACATTCAGTACTTC	CASSLPRTGGVWSKNIQYF
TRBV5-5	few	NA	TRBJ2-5	TGTGCCAGCAGTTTTGTTGGGAGACAAGAGACCCAGTACTTC	CASSFVGRQETQYF
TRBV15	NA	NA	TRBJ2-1	TGTGCCACCAGCAGCCTTGAACTTAGCTCCTACAATGAGCAGTTCTTC	CATSSLELSSYNEQFF
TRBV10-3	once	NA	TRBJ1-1	TGTGCCACCATGACAGACTATAACACTGAAGCTTTCTTT	CATMTDYNTEAFF
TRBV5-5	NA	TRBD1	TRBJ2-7	TGTGCCAGCAGCTTCAACAGGGGCAGCTACGAGCAGTACTTC	CASSFNRGSYEQYF
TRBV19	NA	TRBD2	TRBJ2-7	TGTGCCACTAGGGGACTAGCGGGCTTATCCTACGAGCAGTACTTC	CATRGLAGLSYEQYF
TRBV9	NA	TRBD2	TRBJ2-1	TGTGCCAGCAGCGTAGATCCCCTAGCGGGAGCCCCTTACAATGAGCAGTTCTTC	CASSVDPLAGAPYNEQFF
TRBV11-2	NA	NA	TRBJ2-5	TGTGCCAGCAGCTTAGAAGCGACCCAGTACTTC	CASSLEATQYF
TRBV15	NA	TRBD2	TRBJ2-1	TGTGCCACCAGCAGGCTAGCGGGTGACTACAATGAGCAGTTCTTC	CATSRLAGDYNEQFF
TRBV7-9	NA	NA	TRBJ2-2	TGTGCCAGCAGCTGGGGGCGCTCCACCGGGGAGCTGTTTTTT	CASSWGRSTGELFF
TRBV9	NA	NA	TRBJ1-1	TGTGCCAGCAGCGTGGGAGGGCTATCCTCTGAAGCTTTCTTT	CASSVGGLSSEAFF
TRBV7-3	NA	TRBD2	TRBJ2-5	TGTGCCAGCAGGAGCGGGAGTTTGGAGACCCAGTACTTC	CASRSGSLETQYF
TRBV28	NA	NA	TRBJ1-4	TGTGCCAGCAGTTTTCTGACTGGTCCCGTTTCTAATGAAAAACTGTTTTTT	CASSFLTGPVSNEKLFF
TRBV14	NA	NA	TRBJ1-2	TGTGCCAGCAGCCCCTATTGGCAGTCCGGCTACACCTTC	CASSPYWQSGYTF
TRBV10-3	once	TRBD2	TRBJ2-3	TGTGCCACCAGGACTAGCGGGGACACAGATACGCAGTATTTT	CATRTSGDTDTQYF
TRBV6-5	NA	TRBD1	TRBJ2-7	TGTGCCAGCAGTTACTCCGGGACAGGGGGTTTAGAGCAGTACTTC	CASSYSGTGGLEQYF
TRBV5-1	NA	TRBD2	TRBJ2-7	TGCGCCAGCAGCTTGCGGAGCCTGGGACTAGCGGGAGGGTACGAGCAGTACTTC	CASSLRSLGLAGGYEQYF
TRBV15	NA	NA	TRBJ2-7	TGTGCCACCAGCAGAGATCGAGGGGGTAGTTACGAGCAGTACTTC	CATSRDRGGSYEQYF
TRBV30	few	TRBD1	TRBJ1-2	TGTGCCTCCGGACAGGGAGAAAGCTACACCTTC	CASGQGESYTF
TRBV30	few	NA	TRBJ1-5	TGTGCCTGGAGTGTACGTGTCAGGGACAATCAGCCCCAGCATTTT	CAWSVRVRDNQPQHF